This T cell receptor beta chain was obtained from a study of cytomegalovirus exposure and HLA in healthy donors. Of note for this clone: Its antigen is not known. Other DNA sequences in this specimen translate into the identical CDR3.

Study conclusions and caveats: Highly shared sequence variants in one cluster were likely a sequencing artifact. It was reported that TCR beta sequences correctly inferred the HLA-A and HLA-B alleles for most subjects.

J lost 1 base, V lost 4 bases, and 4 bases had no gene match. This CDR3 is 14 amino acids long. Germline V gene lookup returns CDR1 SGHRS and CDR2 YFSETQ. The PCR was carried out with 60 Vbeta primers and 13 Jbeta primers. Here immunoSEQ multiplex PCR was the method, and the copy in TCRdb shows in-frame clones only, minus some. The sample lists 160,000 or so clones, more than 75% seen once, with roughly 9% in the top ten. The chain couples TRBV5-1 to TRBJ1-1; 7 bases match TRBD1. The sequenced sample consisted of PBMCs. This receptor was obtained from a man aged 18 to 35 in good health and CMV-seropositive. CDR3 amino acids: CASSLGQANTEAFF. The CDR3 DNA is TGCGCCAGCAGCCTCGGACAGGCGAACACTGAAGCTTTCTTT.